Shown below are 30 T cell receptor beta chains from a single sample sequenced in a study of CD8 T cells in Susac syndrome. Random hexamers were used to reverse transcribe the RNA input (about 0.5 to 1 ug). TCRdb re-analysed the immunoSEQ multiplex PCR reads in MiXCR, keeping a single row per CDR3 protein. Found here are about 250,000 distinct CDR3 sequences, around 93% of them singletons; the top ten hold roughly 0.07%. The specimen was CD4+ T cells from PBMCs. The receptors come from a human donor with multiple sclerosis.

The J gene is TRBJ1-5, the V gene TRBV2; 7 bases are a match to TRBD1. V lost 6 bases, J lost 3 bases, and 5 bases stayed unmatched. The germline V gene has CDR1 SNHLY and CDR2 FYNNEI. The CDR3 consists of 14 residues. The CDR3 spells CASRGQSYNQPQHF. The CDR3 DNA is TGTGCCAGCAGGGGACAGAGCTACAATCAGCCCCAGCATTTT.

This chain joins TRBV4-1 and TRBJ2-5; D possibly uses TRBD1 or TRBD2 (5 bases each). The CDR3 runs 15 residues. Germline V gives CDR1 MGHRA, CDR2 YSYEKL. The germline V and J ends were trimmed by 1 base and 1 base, with 10 bases remaining between them. The CDR3 bases are TGCGCCAGCAGCCAAGGGGGGTACAGCCAAGAGACCCAGTACTTC. Its translation is CASSQGGYSQETQYF.

V gene TRBV7-3 combines with J gene TRBJ2-5; 7 bases fit TRBD2. The V and J ends lost 5 bases and 7 bases, in that order; junction bases with no gene match: 4. The CDR3 extends over 12 amino acids. Germline assignment: CDR1 SGHTA and CDR2 FQGTGA. CDR3 DNA sequence: TGTGCCAGCAGCCGTGGGGGGGGGACCCAGTACTTC. Amino acid sequence: CASSRGGGTQYF. Drawing the rest from reference TRBV7-3 and TRBJ2-5, the complete variable domain is GAGVSQTPSNKVTEKGKYVELRCDPISGHTALYWYRQSLGQGPEFLIYFQGTGAADDSGLPNDRFFAVRPEGSVSTLKIQRTERGDSAVYLCASSRGGGTQYFGPGTRLLVL.

This clonotype was seen a single time. The chain uses TRBV9 and TRBJ2-3; 15 nucleotides line up with TRBD2. Germline-derived CDR1 and CDR2 are SGDLS and YYNGEE. This CDR3 comprises 18 residues. The V and J ends lost 4 bases and 6 bases, in that order; junction bases with no gene match: 12. CDR3 nucleotide sequence: TGTGCCAGCAGCCCCGGGACTAGCGGGGGGCCGGCCATTGATACGCAGTATTTT. It is translated as CASSPGTSGGPAIDTQYF. The full variable domain, its missing parts supplied by reference TRBV9 and TRBJ2-3, is DSGVTQTPKHLITATGQRVTLRCSPRSGDLSVYWYQQSLDQGLQFLIQYYNGEERAKGNILERFSAQQFPDLHSELNLSSLELGDSALYFCASSPGTSGGPAIDTQYFGPGTRLTVL.

The chain uses TRBV28 and TRBJ2-7; D is ambiguous. The CDR3 is made up of 12 amino acids. Germline loops: CDR1 MDHEN, CDR2 SYDVKM. The germline V and J ends were trimmed by 4 bases and 3 bases, with 7 bases remaining between them. This CDR3 is CASSSRYYEQYF. CDR3 in DNA: TGTGCCAGCAGTTCCAGATACTACGAGCAGTACTTC.

The gene calls are TRBV6-2 or TRBV6-3 and TRBJ2-5; the D gene could be TRBD1 or TRBD2 (5 bases each). Germline V gene sequence: CDR1 MNHEY, CDR2 SVGEGT. This CDR3 comprises 16 residues. The V end lost 5 bases, the J end lost 1 base, and 17 bases lay between the germline ends. The chain's CDR3 is CASSPWAGAVQETQYF. The CDR3 region has the DNA TGTGCCAGCAGTCCCTGGGCCGGGGCCGTCCAAGAGACCCAGTACTTC.

The V and J genes are TRBV30 and TRBJ2-2; D tentatively reads TRBD1 or TRBD2 (5 bases each). Trimming removed 6 bases from V and 7 bases from J, with 21 bases in between. CDR3 length: 15 amino acids. CDR1 is GTSNPN, CDR2 SVGIG, per germline (reference sequence). The CDR3 here is CACRVWGISGGELFF. DNA for the CDR3: TGTGCCTGCCGGGTATGGGGGATATCCGGCGGGGAGCTGTTTTTT.

The chain links TRBV7-2 to TRBJ2-7; D is unresolved. The germline CDR1 and CDR2 sequences are SGHTA and FQGNSA. There are 12 residues in the CDR3. Trimming pared 2 bases from V and 3 bases from J, leaving 5 bases between. In DNA form, the CDR3 reads TGTGCCAGCAGCTTAATGAGCTACGAGCAGTACTTC. Its translation: CASSLMSYEQYF. The full variable domain, completed using reference TRBV7-2 and TRBJ2-7, is GAGVSQSPSNKVTEKGKDVELRCDPISGHTALYWYRQSLGQGLEFLIYFQGNSAPDKSGLPSDRFSAERTGGSVSTLTIQRTQQEDSAVYLCASSLMSYEQYFGPGTRLTVT.

The chain is built from TRBV16 and TRBJ2-7; D call uncertain. Germline-derived CDR1 and CDR2 are KGHSY and FQNENV. The CDR3 spans 13 residues. The V gene lost 0 bases and the J gene lost 5 bases, with 8 bases spanning the gap. The CDR3 region is CASSQSVWDEQYF. The CDR3 coding sequence is TGTGCCAGCAGCCAATCCGTATGGGACGAGCAGTACTTC.

This clonotype appeared a single time. This chain connects TRBV5-6 to TRBJ1-3, with unresolved D. Germline CDR1 is SGHDT and CDR2 is YYEEEE. Trimming took 4 bases from V and 0 from J, leaving 17 bases between them. This CDR3 is built from 17 residues. The CDR3 spells CASSPYVVGSSGNTIYF. In DNA form, the CDR3 reads TGTGCCAGCAGCCCGTACGTGGTGGGGAGCTCTGGAAACACCATATATTTT.

The rearrangement links TRBV20-1 to TRBJ1-2, with a possible D match to TRBD1 (6 bases). The CDR3 totals 12 residues. Germline lookup yields CDR1 DFQATT and CDR2 SNEGSKA (reference sequence). V dropped 6 bases and J dropped 4 bases, with 12 bases sitting between them. The CDR3 DNA sequence: TGCAGTGCGATCACAGGGAGCTATGGCTACACCTTC. Encoded protein: CSAITGSYGYTF.

The chain employs TRBV28 and TRBJ1-6; D is perhaps TRBD1 (5 bases). The V gene lost 6 bases and the J gene lost 7 bases, with 13 bases spanning the gap. This CDR3 region has 14 residues. Germline V CDR1 and CDR2: MDHEN, SYDVKM. The CDR3 is CASRAPGSNSPLHF. CDR3 sequence (DNA): TGTGCCAGCAGAGCTCCAGGGTCGAATTCACCCCTCCACTTT. Complete variable domain (other parts from reference TRBV28 and TRBJ1-6): DVKVTQSSRYLVKRTGEKVFLECVQDMDHENMFWYRQDPGLGLRLIYFSYDVKMKEKGDIPEGYSVSREKKERFSLILESASTNQTSMYLCASRAPGSNSPLHFGNGTRLTVT.

This clonotype was picked up one time. This chain joins TRBV5-1 and TRBJ2-4; 7 bases match TRBD1. Trimming cost V 4 bases and J 0 bases; bases outside gene matches: 13. The CDR3 covers 18 residues. CDR1 is SGHRS, CDR2 YFSETQ, per germline. The CDR3 reads CASSTLTGTDGAKNIQYF. CDR3 DNA: TGCGCCAGCAGCACGTTGACCGGGACAGATGGAGCCAAAAACATTCAGTACTTC.

This clonotype was seen only once. The genes are TRBV20-1 and TRBJ2-7, with 7 bases matching TRBD2. CDR1 is DFQATT and CDR2 is SNEGSKA in the germline V gene (reference sequence). V lost 3 bases and J lost 4; bases outside the gene matches: 9. The CDR3 contains 14 residues. CDR3 residues: CSARALQRGYEQYF. The CDR3, as DNA: TGCAGTGCTAGGGCCCTCCAGCGGGGATACGAGCAGTACTTC.

As concerns this clonotype: The junction and the germline gene differ at one end; a read error may be behind it. The chain employs TRBV7-7 and TRBJ2-5; the D gene is possibly TRBD2 (5 bases). In germline, CDR1 is SSHAT, CDR2 FNYEAQ (reference sequence). This CDR3 is 15 amino acids long. The CDR3 loop is CASSLTGLAQETQYF. The CDR3 region has the DNA TGTGCTAGCAGCTTAACGGGGTTAGCACAAGAGACCCAGTACTTC. Supplemented by reference TRBV7-7 and TRBJ2-5, the full variable domain reads GAGVSQSPRYKVTKRGQDVTLRCDPISSHATLYWYQQALGQGPEFLTYFNYEAQPDKSGLPSDRFSAERPEGSISTLTIQRTEQRDSAMYRCASSLTGLAQETQYFGPGTRLLVL.

The chain employs TRBV7-2 and TRBJ2-7; TRBD1 matches at 9 bases. Trimming at V came to 5 bases and at J to 7 bases, leaving 9 bases not matched to a gene. In germline, CDR1 is SGHTA, CDR2 FQGNSA. This CDR3 has 14 amino acids. CDR3 amino acids: CASSRNRGQREQYF. The CDR3 nucleotides read TGTGCCAGCAGCCGAAACAGGGGGCAGAGGGAGCAGTACTTC.

The rearrangement joins TRBV25-1 to TRBJ2-1; D is possibly TRBD1 (6 bases). Between the trimmed V and J ends, which lost 3 bases and 7 bases, there was a span of 16 bases. The CDR3 runs 15 residues. Germline CDR1 and CDR2: MGHDK and SYGVNS. In DNA form, the CDR3 reads TGTGCCAGCAGTGAGAGGGGACAAAATTGGAATGAGCAGTTCTTC. This translates into CASSERGQNWNEQFF.

This chain links TRBV20-1 with TRBJ2-6, with TRBD2 as a possible D gene (6 bases). The V end lost 3 bases, the J end lost 4 bases, and 16 bases lay between the germline ends. Germline-derived CDR1 and CDR2 are DFQATT and SNEGSKA (reference sequence). The CDR3 contains 16 residues. The CDR3 DNA reads TGCAGTGCTAGTTTGTTCTTGGGGAGGGGGGCCAACGTCCTGACTTTC. Its protein is CSASLFLGRGANVLTF.

The V gene is TRBV2, the J gene TRBJ2-5; perhaps D is TRBD1 or TRBD2 (5 bases each). V was shortened by 4 bases and J by 1 base, with 13 bases between the two germline ends. Germline loops: CDR1 SNHLY, CDR2 FYNNEI. The CDR3 consists of 15 residues. The CDR3 DNA sequence: TGTGCCAGCAGTGTTTATCCAGGGAGCCAAGAGACCCAGTACTTC. This translates into CASSVYPGSQETQYF.

The chain links TRBV6-6 to TRBJ2-3; possible D gene TRBD1, 6 bases. V was pared by 6 bases and J by 2 bases, with 15 bases between. Germline lookup yields CDR1 MNHNY and CDR2 SVGAGI (reference sequence). CDR3 size: 15 residues. CDR3 residues: CASSGGQPVTDTQYF. CDR3 in DNA: TGTGCCAGCAGCGGCGGACAGCCTGTCACAGATACGCAGTATTTT.

CDR3 sequence (DNA): TGTGCCACCAGTGAATCCGGACAGGGAGGATATGAAAAACTGTTTTTT. Translating gives CATSESGQGGYEKLFF. The V gene is TRBV24-1, the J gene TRBJ1-4; 8 nucleotides match TRBD1. Germline CDR1 is KGHDR and CDR2 is SFDVKD. V shed 4 bases, J shed 6 bases, and the junction held 9 bases outside the gene matches. CDR3 size: 16 residues.

The chain links TRBV6-5 to TRBJ2-2; possibly TRBD2 for D (6 bases). Looked up from germline, CDR1 is MNHEY and CDR2 is SVGAGI. This CDR3 has 15 amino acids. Trimming left V 2 bases short and J 4 bases short, with 11 bases between. The CDR3 is CASSYGDSLTGELFF. The CDR3 coding sequence is TGTGCCAGCAGTTACGGGGACTCCCTCACCGGGGAGCTGTTTTTT.

V usage is TRBV29-1 and J usage is TRBJ1-2, with D tentatively TRBD1 (6 bases). This CDR3 has 12 amino acids. In germline, CDR1 is SQVTM, CDR2 ANQGSEA. V was cut by 4 bases and J by 2 bases, with 8 bases left in between. The CDR3 reads CSVAQGNYGYTF. In nucleotides, the CDR3 is TGCAGCGTTGCCCAGGGGAACTATGGCTACACCTTC.

This sequence joins TRBV20-1 and TRBJ2-5; D unclear. The V end lost 0 bases, the J end lost 5 bases, and 10 bases lay between the germline ends. Per germline, CDR1 DFQATT and CDR2 SNEGSKA (reference sequence). This CDR3 is built from 13 residues. Written as DNA, the CDR3 is TGCAGTGCTAGAGATGGGGATCGGGAGACCCAGTACTTC. Translating it yields CSARDGDRETQYF.

The J gene is TRBJ1-5, the V gene TRBV7-9; TRBD1 aligns across 8 bases. V shed 4 bases and J 2 bases; nucleotides not matched to a gene: 10. This CDR3 contains 17 residues. Looked up from germline, CDR1 is SEHNR and CDR2 is FQNEAQ (reference sequence). CDR3 nucleotide sequence: TGTGCCAGCAGCTCCGGCTCAGGGGGCCAGGGCAATCAGCCCCAGCATTTT. Its protein product is CASSSGSGGQGNQPQHF. The full variable domain, completed using reference TRBV7-9 and TRBJ1-5, is DTGVSQNPRHKITKRGQNVTFRCDPISEHNRLYWYRQTLGQGPEFLTYFQNEAQLEKSRLLSDRFSAERPKGSFSTLEIQRTEQGDSAMYLCASSSGSGGQGNQPQHFGDGTRLSIL.

V usage is TRBV15 and J usage is TRBJ1-1; tentative D call: TRBD1 (5 bases). With 5 bases removed from V and 4 bases from J, the gap between germline ends came to 8 bases. Germline V gives CDR1 LNHNV, CDR2 YYDKDF (reference sequence). The CDR3 is made up of 12 amino acids. Here the CDR3 DNA reads TGTGCCACCAGCCAGGGACCCACTGAAGCTTTCTTT. It yields the protein CATSQGPTEAFF. Complete variable domain (other parts from reference TRBV15 and TRBJ1-1): DAMVIQNPRYQVTQFGKPVTLSCSQTLNHNVMYWYQQKSSQAPKLLFHYYDKDFNNEADTPDNFQSRRPNTSFCFLDIRSPGLGDTAMYLCATSQGPTEAFFGQGTRLTVV.

This sequence joins TRBV30 and TRBJ1-1; D gene ambiguous. V gave up 1 base and J gave up 10 bases, with 10 bases separating them. CDR1 is GTSNPN and CDR2 is SVGIG in the germline V gene (reference sequence). This CDR3 has 11 amino acids. CDR3 amino acids: CAWSELDVAFF. CDR3 coding DNA: TGTGCCTGGAGTGAGTTGGACGTAGCTTTCTTT.

The chain links TRBV2 to TRBJ2-5, with 9 nucleotides matching TRBD2. From germline, CDR1 is SNHLY and CDR2 FYNNEI. The J segment lost 5 bases and the V segment lost 0 bases, leaving 7 bases of the junction unmatched. This CDR3 spans 16 amino acids. CDR3: CASSEARGGGAETQYF. The CDR3 DNA follows: TGTGCCAGCAGTGAAGCGCGGGGCGGGGGGGCGGAGACCCAGTACTTC. The full variable domain, its missing parts supplied by reference TRBV2 and TRBJ2-5, is EPEVTQTPSHQVTQMGQEVILRCVPISNHLYFYWYRQILGQKVEFLVSFYNNEISEKSEIFDDQFSVERPDGSNFTLKIRSTKLEDSAMYFCASSEARGGGAETQYFGPGTRLLVL.

The J gene is TRBJ2-1, the V gene TRBV2; no clear D gene. The V end lost 3 bases, the J end lost 8 bases, and 5 bases lay between the germline ends. This CDR3 comprises 11 residues. Germline-derived CDR1 and CDR2 are SNHLY and FYNNEI. CDR3: CASSEMDEQFF. The CDR3 coding sequence is TGTGCCAGCAGTGAGATGGATGAGCAGTTCTTC.

The sample holds one count of this clonotype. The V and J genes are TRBV12-3 or TRBV12-4 and TRBJ1-2; 8 nucleotides align to TRBD1. CDR3 length equals 13 residues. Trimming at V came to 3 bases and at J to 4 bases, leaving 1 base not matched to a gene. CDR3: CASSFGTGYGYTF. For the CDR3, the DNA is TGTGCCAGCAGTTTCGGGACAGGCTATGGCTACACCTTC.